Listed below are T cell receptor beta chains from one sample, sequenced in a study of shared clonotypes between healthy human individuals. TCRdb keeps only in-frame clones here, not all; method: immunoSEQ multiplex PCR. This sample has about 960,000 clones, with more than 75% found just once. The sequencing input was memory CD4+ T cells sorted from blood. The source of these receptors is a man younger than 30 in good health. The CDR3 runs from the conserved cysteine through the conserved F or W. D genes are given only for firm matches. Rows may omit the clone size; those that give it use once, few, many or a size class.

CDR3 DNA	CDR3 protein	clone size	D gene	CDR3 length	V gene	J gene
TGTGCCATCAGTGACTCGGGGGGGAATGAGCAGTTCTTC	CAISDSGGNEQFF	-	TRBD2	13	TRBV10-3	TRBJ2-1
TGTGCCATCACAGCAACAGGGAAAGGGTACACTGAAGCTTTCTTT	CAITATGKGYTEAFF	few	-	15	TRBV10-3	TRBJ1-1
TGTGCCAGCAGCGTAGATAGCGGGGGAACAGATACGCAGTATTTT	CASSVDSGGTDTQYF	-	TRBD2	15	TRBV9	TRBJ2-3
TGTGCCAGCTCACTTAATAGTTCACCAGAGACCCAGTACTTC	CASSLNSSPETQYF	-	-	14	TRBV18	TRBJ2-5
TGTGCCAGCAGTCCAGATACTTGGGAACTAGCCAAAAACATTCAGTACTTC	CASSPDTWELAKNIQYF	-	-	17	TRBV27	TRBJ2-4
TGCGCCAGCAGCCTGGGTATGGGACAGGTCTCCTACGAGCAGTACTTC	CASSLGMGQVSYEQYF	few	TRBD1	16	TRBV23-1	TRBJ2-7
TGTGCCAGCAGCTTATCCGGGACAGGGGGCCGAGAGACCCAGTACTTC	CASSLSGTGGRETQYF	-	TRBD1	16	TRBV7-2	TRBJ2-5
TGTGCCAGCAGTTTATTGCAGGGGACCTATAATTCACCCCTCCACTTT	CASSLLQGTYNSPLHF	-	-	16	TRBV28	TRBJ1-6
TGCGCCAGCAGTTCGGGACAGGGGTTCTACACCTTC	CASSSGQGFYTF	-	TRBD1	12	TRBV10-1	TRBJ1-2
TGTGCCAGCTCACCAATGGATAGCAATCAGCCCCAGCATTTT	CASSPMDSNQPQHF	-	-	14	TRBV18	TRBJ1-5
TGTGCCAGCAGCTTGGTAGCGTCTAGTGAGCAGTTCTTC	CASSLVASSEQFF	few	-	13	TRBV5-4	TRBJ2-1
TGCGCCAGCAGCCAAGATTTTGGGACTAGCGCTACAGATACGCAGTATTTT	CASSQDFGTSATDTQYF	many	TRBD2	17	TRBV4-1	TRBJ2-3
TGTGCCAGCAGAACGGACAGGGCGACCCACGAGCAGTACTTC	CASRTDRATHEQYF	-	TRBD1	14	TRBV2	TRBJ2-7
TGTGCCAGCAGCGTAGGGGCAGACCCCTCTGGGGCCAACGTCCTGACTTTC	CASSVGADPSGANVLTF	-	-	17	TRBV9	TRBJ2-6
TGTGCCAGTAGTGGGAGGTTTTCTAGCACAGATACGCAGTATTTT	CASSGRFSSTDTQYF	-	-	15	TRBV19	TRBJ2-3
TGTGCCAGCAGCCTAGACAGCCGTCCCCTCCACTTT	CASSLDSRPLHF	-	-	12	TRBV5-5	TRBJ1-6
TGTGCCTCGGGAAGCTATGGCTACACCTTC	CASGSYGYTF	once	-	10	TRBV11-2	TRBJ1-2
TGTGCCAGCGGCTCAGGGGGGGTGAACACTGAAGCTTTCTTT	CASGSGGVNTEAFF	-	TRBD1	14	TRBV28	TRBJ1-1
TGTGCCAGCTCAGCAGCGGACAGCCAATATGGCTACACCTTC	CASSAADSQYGYTF	-	-	14	TRBV18	TRBJ1-2
TGTGCCAGCAGTAGGGGGGGGACTCCACCCTCCGAGCAGTACTTC	CASSRGGTPPSEQYF	-	-	15	TRBV6-5	TRBJ2-7
TGTGCCAGCAGCGGCGACAGACCTGGGGCCAACGTCCTGACTTTC	CASSGDRPGANVLTF	-	-	15	TRBV25-1	TRBJ2-6
TGTGCCGGCACTGGGGGACTAGACCAAGAGACCCAGTACTTC	CAGTGGLDQETQYF	-	TRBD2	14	TRBV2	TRBJ2-5
TGCGCCAGCAGCTTCAGGACATCAGGAAGCACTGAAGCTTTCTTT	CASSFRTSGSTEAFF	-	-	15	TRBV5-1	TRBJ1-1
TGTGCCAGCTCACCAGAGGAGGGGAGCAATCAGCCCCAGCATTTT	CASSPEEGSNQPQHF	-	-	15	TRBV18	TRBJ1-5
TGTGCCAGCAGTGAAAGTCCGAACACCGGGGAGCTGTTTTTT	CASSESPNTGELFF	-	-	14	TRBV2	TRBJ2-2
TGCGCCAGCAGACCCGACGGGATCGGAGCTTTCTTT	CASRPDGIGAFF	-	-	12	TRBV5-1	TRBJ1-1
TGTGCCTGGAGCCTAGGGGTGAACACTGAAGCTTTCTTT	CAWSLGVNTEAFF	once	-	13	TRBV30	TRBJ1-1
TGTGCCTGGAAGCAAGGACAGGGCACAGATACGCAGTATTTT	CAWKQGQGTDTQYF	-	TRBD1	14	TRBV30	TRBJ2-3
TGTGCCAGCAGTCCACACAGGGGCTCGAGCTCTGGAAACACCATATATTTT	CASSPHRGSSSGNTIYF	-	TRBD1	17	TRBV28	TRBJ1-3
TGTGCCAGCAGCCTAACGAACCTGGGGGTCTACGAGCAGTACTTC	CASSLTNLGVYEQYF	-	-	15	TRBV7-9	TRBJ2-7
TGTGCCAGCAGCTTAAATGCCCAGACTAATGAAAAACTGTTTTTT	CASSLNAQTNEKLFF	-	-	15	TRBV7-2	TRBJ1-4
TGTGCCATCAGTGAGTCGAGGGACAGGGGGATAATGGAGACCCAGTACTTC	CAISESRDRGIMETQYF	-	TRBD1	17	TRBV10-3	TRBJ2-5
TGTGCCAGCACTGGGACTAGCGGGAGACAGGAGCTGTTTTTT	CASTGTSGRQELFF	-	TRBD2	14	TRBV9	TRBJ2-2
TGTGCCAGCAGCGTATTAAGCGGGGGTGCTAATGAAAAACTGTTTTTT	CASSVLSGGANEKLFF	-	-	16	TRBV9	TRBJ1-4
TGTGCCAGCAGCTCTCGCGCCAACTCCTACAATGAGCAGTTCTTC	CASSSRANSYNEQFF	once	-	15	TRBV7-2	TRBJ2-1
TGTGCCAGCAGACGACAAGGGGGCGAGGAGACCCAGTACTTC	CASRRQGGEETQYF	few	-	14	TRBV21-1	TRBJ2-5
TGTGCCAGCAGCTTGGAAGGGGGCCGCAATTCACCCCTCCACTTT	CASSLEGGRNSPLHF	-	TRBD1	15	TRBV5-5	TRBJ1-6